This T cell receptor (beta chain) was profiled in a study of T cells in Graves' hyperthyroidism and ophthalmopathy. Study as a whole: Initial diagnosis, before any treatment, was when peripheral blood was collected. General observations from the study: Stable hyperthyroidism was told apart from ophthalmopathy by a model built on 13 V-J features.

TCR beta CDR3 sequences were amplified from RNA transcripts. The primer set for the first-round RT-PCR of the TCR CDR3 was HTBI. TCRdb reprocessed the multiplex PCR reads via MiXCR and lists one record per CDR3 protein. The sample lists 500,000 to 550,000 distinct CDR3 sequences; around 20% were seen once. The hyperthyroidism was newly diagnosed and had lasted under 2 months; the patients were aged 18 to 65. Clinical symptoms, serum thyroxine and TRAb, thyroid ultrasound and orbital computed tomography together formed the diagnostic basis. This clonotype was counted between two and nine times. Its antigen remains unidentified. The CDR3 is 16 amino acids. After removal of 0 bases from V and 5 bases from J, the junction contained 8 bases not matched to a gene. Per germline, CDR1 MGHRA and CDR2 YSYEKL.

The sample comprised blood. The clonotype comes from a man aged 18 to 30 with Graves' hyperthyroidism. The chain carries TRBV4-1 and TRBJ1-2; 8 bases map to TRBD1. CDR3 sequence reads: CASSQDRSGGLYGYTF. The CDR3 nucleotides read TGCGCCAGCAGCCAAGACCGGTCAGGGGGCTTGTATGGCTACACCTTC.